These 24 T cell receptor beta chains share one sample of origin, sequenced in a study of siplizumab effects on memory and regulatory T cells. This table comes from immunoSEQ multiplex PCR, and its TCRdb copy is limited to in-frame clones, with some not included. This sample has around 82,000 clones, with 93% found just once. Sample: CD8+ T cells sorted from blood. The receptor source for this set is a human donor in good health.

The chain has TRBV4-1 and TRBJ2-2; 7 bases match TRBD1. With V trimmed by 2 bases and J by 6 bases, 12 bases remained unmatched. CDR1 MGHRA and CDR2 YSYEKL come from the germline V gene. The CDR3 runs 17 residues. CDR3 amino acids: CASSQSGQANGPGELFF. The CDR3 nucleotides read TGCGCCAGCAGCCAATCCGGACAGGCGAATGGGCCCGGGGAGCTGTTTTTT.

The CDR3 sequence: CASSDPGQFRYEQYF. CDR3 coding DNA: TGCGCCAGCAGCGACCCGGGACAGTTCCGCTACGAGCAGTACTTC. The chain has TRBV4-1 and TRBJ2-7; 7 bases fit TRBD1. J gave up 3 bases and V 5 bases, and 10 bases lay outside the gene matches. The CDR3 length is 15 residues. Germline-derived CDR1 and CDR2 are MGHRA and YSYEKL.

V gene TRBV4-2 combines with J gene TRBJ1-2; 10 nucleotides agree with TRBD1. The V gene end was trimmed by 1 base and the J gene end by 7 bases; junction bases not matched to a gene: 3. Germline V gives CDR1 LGHNA, CDR2 YNFKEQ. The CDR3 has 14 amino acids. CDR3 in amino acids: CASSQGQGAVGYTF. CDR3 sequence (DNA): TGTGCCAGCAGCCAAGGACAGGGGGCGGTTGGCTACACCTTC.

The V gene is TRBV18, the J gene TRBJ2-2; 8 nucleotides agree with TRBD2. The CDR3 loop spans 15 amino acids. Germline V CDR1 and CDR2: KGHSH, LQKENI. J was trimmed by 1 base and V by 3 bases; bases with no gene match: 1. The CDR3 protein is CASSPTSGNTGELFF. Written as DNA, the CDR3 is TGTGCCAGCTCACCCACTAGCGGGAACACCGGGGAGCTGTTTTTT.

The V call is TRBV19, the J call TRBJ2-7; D gene unclear. Trimming removed 5 bases at V and 3 bases at J, with 8 bases between. CDR1 and CDR2 (germline): LNHDA, SQIVND (reference sequence). This CDR3 comprises 12 residues. This CDR3 is CASSYWGYEQYF. The CDR3 DNA reads TGTGCCAGTAGTTACTGGGGCTACGAGCAGTACTTC.

The chain carries TRBV28 and TRBJ2-1; 9 bases align to TRBD2. CDR3 length equals 15 residues. From germline, CDR1 is MDHEN and CDR2 SYDVKM. V shed 3 bases and J 7 bases; nucleotides not matched to a gene: 7. The CDR3 here is CASSFGAGGPNEQFF. CDR3 DNA sequence: TGTGCCAGCAGTTTTGGGGCGGGGGGGCCGAATGAGCAGTTCTTC.

The chain couples TRBV28 to TRBJ1-6, with D hard to call. Trimming removed 1 base at V and 6 bases at J, with 10 bases between. The germline CDR1 and CDR2 sequences are MDHEN and SYDVKM. The CDR3 totals 15 residues. The chain's CDR3 is CASSLSVSSNSPLHF. DNA of the CDR3: TGTGCCAGCAGTTTATCCGTATCGAGTAATTCACCCCTCCACTTT. The whole variable domain, remainder taken from reference TRBV28 and TRBJ1-6, is DVKVTQSSRYLVKRTGEKVFLECVQDMDHENMFWYRQDPGLGLRLIYFSYDVKMKEKGDIPEGYSVSREKKERFSLILESASTNQTSMYLCASSLSVSSNSPLHFGNGTRLTVT.

The count of this clone is one. A junction boundary mismatches the germline segment, possibly from a read error. This CDR3 is also generated by other DNA sequences in the sample. The chain couples TRBV4-1 to TRBJ2-7; TRBD2 matches 7 bases. This CDR3 is built from 14 residues. Germline CDR1 is MGHRA and CDR2 is YSYEKL. CDR3 sequence (DNA): TGCGCCAGCAGCCCACGGACGGGAGGCTACGAACAGTACTTC. It is translated as CASSPRTGGYEQYF.

The genes are TRBV9 and TRBJ2-5; no firm D call. The germline V and J ends were trimmed by 0 bases and 7 bases, with 4 bases remaining between them. Germline V gives CDR1 SGDLS, CDR2 YYNGEE. The CDR3 sequence is 11 residues long. Here the CDR3 DNA reads TGTGCCAGCAGCGTAGGAGGGACCCAGTACTTC. Translated, it gives CASSVGGTQYF.

The chain combines TRBV7-9 with TRBJ2-1, with a weak D call TRBD1 (5 bases). The CDR3 length is 14 residues. The germline CDR1 and CDR2 sequences are SEHNR and FQNEAQ (reference sequence). Trimming stripped 3 bases from V and 4 bases from J, with 10 bases between. For the CDR3, the DNA is TGTGCCAGCAGCTTTGGGGCGGAATACAATGAGCAGTTCTTC. Its protein is CASSFGAEYNEQFF.

This clone was counted a single time. The V gene is TRBV19, the J gene TRBJ2-7; 9 bases align to TRBD1. CDR3 length equals 15 residues. J was trimmed by 5 bases and V by 1 base; bases with no gene match: 6. The germline V gene encodes CDR1 LNHDA and CDR2 SQIVND (reference sequence). The DNA of the CDR3 is TGTGCCAGTAGTATAGGGGACAGGGTTCTCCACGAGCAGTACTTC. Its protein product is CASSIGDRVLHEQYF.

The chain has TRBV7-6 and TRBJ1-1, with 8 positions matching TRBD1. The CDR3 extends over 15 amino acids. In germline, CDR1 is SGHVS, CDR2 FNYEAQ. With 5 bases clipped from V and 3 bases from J, the junction kept 8 bases outside the gene matches. The CDR3, as DNA: TGTGCCAGCAGCCCACCGACAGGGGTATACACTGAAGCTTTCTTT. Protein product: CASSPPTGVYTEAFF.

The V gene is TRBV5-1, the J gene TRBJ2-7, with TRBD1 matching over 9 bases. The CDR3 runs to 13 residues. CDR1 is SGHRS, CDR2 YFSETQ, per germline. V trimming: 8 bases; J trimming: 0 bases; junction bases outside the gene matches: 3. The DNA for the CDR3 is TGCGCCAGTGTACAGGGGGCCTCCTACGAGCAGTACTTC. This encodes CASVQGASYEQYF.

This chain links TRBV28 with TRBJ1-1; D is uncertain. CDR3 size: 12 residues. Germline CDR1 MDHEN, CDR2 SYDVKM. Trimming stripped 6 bases from V and 4 bases from J, with 9 bases between. CDR3 DNA: TGTGCCAGCAGGCCCTCCGGCACTGAAGCTTTCTTT. This sequence encodes CASRPSGTEAFF.

This clone was picked up one time. The rearrangement joins TRBV7-9 to TRBJ2-7; D call uncertain. The CDR3 contains 12 residues. V shed 4 bases and J shed 9 bases, with 13 bases lying between them. Germline values: CDR1 SEHNR, CDR2 FQNEAQ (reference sequence). CDR3 DNA sequence: TGTGCCAGCAGCTCCCATTTGTCGGGGCAGTACTTC. This translates into CASSSHLSGQYF.

This clone is medium-sized. V gene TRBV6-4 combines with J gene TRBJ2-3; 11 nucleotides line up with TRBD2. The ends lost 0 bases at V and 5 bases at J; junction bases unmatched: 4. The CDR3 runs 16 residues. Germline assignment: CDR1 MRHNA and CDR2 SNTAGT. CDR3 in DNA: TGTGCCAGCAGTGACTCTAGCGGGGGGGCCCAAGATACGCAGTATTTT. It yields the protein CASSDSSGGAQDTQYF.

This clone appeared a single time. This chain connects TRBV9 to TRBJ1-2, with no clear D. CDR3 length: 15 amino acids. CDR1 and CDR2 (germline): SGDLS, YYNGEE. Trimming left V 0 bases short and J 8 bases short, with 17 bases between. This CDR3 is CASSVEQETFFGYTF. The CDR3 DNA reads as TGTGCCAGCAGCGTAGAGCAGGAAACCTTCTTCGGCTACACCTTC.

The gene calls are TRBV5-6 and TRBJ1-5; 8 bases are shared with TRBD1. The CDR3 totals 15 residues. Germline-derived CDR1 and CDR2 are SGHDT and YYEEEE. J gave up 0 bases and V 3 bases, and 2 bases lay outside the gene matches. CDR3 residues: CASSWGTGSNQPQHF. Written as DNA, the CDR3 is TGTGCCAGCAGCTGGGGGACAGGTAGCAATCAGCCCCAGCATTTT.

The chain has TRBV27 and TRBJ2-7, with D maybe TRBD1 (5 bases). The length of the CDR3 is 15 residues. Trimming took 2 bases from V and 2 from J, leaving 13 bases between them. Germline V gene lookup returns CDR1 MNHEY and CDR2 SMNVEV (reference sequence). The CDR3 bases are TGTGCCAGCAGTTTAACGGCAGGGCCAGCCTACGAGCAGTACTTC. This codes for CASSLTAGPAYEQYF.

This clone has a single count. This sequence joins TRBV27 and TRBJ2-2; TRBD2 is a possible D gene (5 bases). The CDR3 contains 14 residues. V was cut by 3 bases and J by 4 bases, with 9 bases left in between. Germline V gene data show CDR1 as MNHEY and CDR2 as SMNVEV (reference sequence). The CDR3 region is CASSFRGSTGELFF. CDR3 nucleotide sequence: TGTGCCAGCAGTTTCCGGGGTAGCACCGGGGAGCTGTTTTTT.

The rearrangement joins TRBV15 to TRBJ2-2, with 7 bases lining up with TRBD2. V lost 1 base and J lost 1; bases outside the gene matches: 3. The CDR3 runs 16 residues. The germline V gene has CDR1 LNHNV and CDR2 YYDKDF (reference sequence). The DNA for the CDR3 is TGTGCCACCAGCAGAGTGAGCGGGGTGAACACCGGGGAGCTGTTTTTT. It yields the protein CATSRVSGVNTGELFF.

A word on this clone: Its ends do not fully match the called genes, so a read error is possible. This chain joins TRBV6-5 and TRBJ2-1; a weak D match, TRBD1 (6 bases). The CDR3 runs 14 residues. Germline V gives CDR1 MNHEY, CDR2 SVGAGI. The CDR3 sequence: CASSYSQGNNGQFF. As DNA, the CDR3 is TGTGCCAGCAGTTACAGTCAGGGGAACAATGGGCAGTTCTTC.

The V call is TRBV5-8, the J call TRBJ2-5, with 11 bases matching TRBD2. This CDR3 is built from 16 residues. V was pared by 0 bases and J by 5 bases, with 6 bases of the junction left unmatched. The germline CDR1 and CDR2 sequences are SGHTS and YDEGEE. CDR3 nucleotide sequence: TGTGCCAGCAGCTTGGTGGCTAGCGGGGGGCCGGAGACCCAGTACTTC. Translating gives CASSLVASGGPETQYF.

J is TRBJ2-1 and V is TRBV7-2, with 9 bases fitting TRBD2. The V gene's germline CDR1 is SGHTA and CDR2 FQGNSA. The CDR3 is made up of 15 amino acids. V was pared by 5 bases and J by 7 bases, with 9 bases of the junction left unmatched. CDR3 amino acids: CASSATAGGGNEQFF. Here the CDR3 DNA reads TGTGCCAGCAGCGCGACAGCGGGGGGAGGGAATGAGCAGTTCTTC. Combining the CDR3 with reference TRBV7-2 and TRBJ2-1 gives the whole variable domain GAGVSQSPSNKVTEKGKDVELRCDPISGHTALYWYRQSLGQGLEFLIYFQGNSAPDKSGLPSDRFSAERTGGSVSTLTIQRTQQEDSAVYLCASSATAGGGNEQFFGPGTRLTVL.